These T cell receptor beta chains were read from a single sample in a study of blood T cell repertoires in COVID-19. Sequencing was performed with immunoSEQ multiplex PCR; in TCRdb, only in-frame clones are kept and a portion is missing. Among approximately 250,000 clones listed, about 88% were seen once. Material: PBMCs or T cells enriched from blood (not recorded which). The receptors stem from a man aged 25 to 40 with acute COVID-19. Both conserved end residues are part of each CDR3. A D gene is named only where the DNA matches it firmly. The listing skips clone size in some rows; elsewhere it reads once, few, many or a size class.

v_gene	d_gene	abundance	j_gene	CDR3aa	CDR3nt
TRBV3-1/TRBV3-2	TRBD2	NA	TRBJ2-5	CASSASGLAGGWGETQYF	TGTGCCAGCAGCGCAAGCGGACTAGCGGGGGGCTGGGGGGAGACCCAGTACTTC
TRBV4-3	NA	once	TRBJ2-1	CASSQGEAAYNEQFF	TGCGCCAGCAGCCAAGGGGAAGCGGCCTACAATGAGCAGTTCTTC
TRBV24-1	TRBD1	NA	TRBJ1-1	CATRKGTGGVRDGEAFF	TGTGCCACCAGGAAAGGGACAGGGGGCGTCAGAGACGGTGAAGCTTTCTTT
TRBV9	NA	NA	TRBJ1-5	CASSSEGTSNQPQHF	TGTGCCAGCAGCTCCGAGGGCACCAGCAATCAGCCCCAGCATTTT
TRBV6-5	NA	NA	TRBJ1-5	CASKGEGSNQPQHF	TGTGCCAGCAAGGGGGAGGGGAGCAATCAGCCCCAGCATTTT
TRBV7-5	NA	NA	TRBJ2-1	CARSKAVGSSYNEQFF	TGTGCCAGAAGCAAGGCAGTGGGGAGCTCCTACAATGAGCAGTTCTTC
TRBV6-2/TRBV6-3	NA	NA	TRBJ1-2	CASSYANGVSGYTF	TGTGCCAGCAGTTACGCGAACGGGGTCTCCGGCTACACCTTC
TRBV12-3/TRBV12-4	NA	NA	TRBJ1-5	CASSLGPNQPQHF	TGTGCCAGCAGTTTGGGGCCCAATCAGCCCCAGCATTTT
TRBV28	NA	NA	TRBJ2-3	CASSRPLSGLDTQYF	TGTGCCAGCAGTCGCCCGCTGTCGGGATTAGATACGCAGTATTTT
TRBV24-1	NA	NA	TRBJ2-3	CATRPAGEGTDTQYF	TGTGCCACCAGGCCCGCCGGGGAAGGAACAGATACGCAGTATTTT
TRBV27	TRBD1	NA	TRBJ1-4	CASSPWAGGDEKLFF	TGTGCCAGCTCCCCCTGGGCAGGGGGCGATGAAAAACTGTTTTTT
TRBV11-3	NA	NA	TRBJ1-1	CASSISPSGNTEAFF	TGTGCCAGCAGCATATCCCCCTCAGGCAACACTGAAGCTTTCTTT
TRBV21-1	NA	NA	TRBJ1-2	CASSTRGRRRINYGYTF	TGTGCCAGCAGCACCCGAGGGCGGAGACGGATTAACTATGGCTACACCTTC
TRBV9	TRBD1	NA	TRBJ2-1	CASNPGRGRNEQFF	TGTGCCAGCAATCCCGGCAGGGGGCGAAATGAGCAGTTCTTC
TRBV6-1	NA	NA	TRBJ1-3	CASSEDSGSSGNTIYF	TGTGCCAGCAGTGAAGACAGCGGATCCTCTGGAAACACCATATATTTT
TRBV5-6	NA	NA	TRBJ1-5	CASSSRGRGRGNQPQHF	TGTGCCAGCAGCTCGAGGGGTCGTGGGAGGGGTAATCAGCCCCAGCATTTT
TRBV9	TRBD1	NA	TRBJ1-6	CASSGDGQGLTSYNSPLHF	TGTGCCAGCAGTGGGGACGGACAGGGATTGACCTCCTATAATTCACCCCTCCACTTT
TRBV2	TRBD1	NA	TRBJ1-5	CASSYDRAGNQPQHF	TGTGCCAGCAGTTACGACAGGGCGGGCAATCAGCCCCAGCATTTT
TRBV18	NA	NA	TRBJ1-5	CASSPQQGTNQPQHF	TGTGCCAGCTCACCCCAACAGGGTACCAATCAGCCCCAGCATTTT
TRBV27	TRBD1	NA	TRBJ2-2	CASSLRIGRTGGITGELFF	TGTGCCAGCAGTTTACGGATTGGTCGGACAGGGGGGATCACCGGGGAGCTGTTTTTT
TRBV7-8	NA	NA	TRBJ2-5	CASSFLTGLEGETQYF	TGTGCCAGCAGCTTTCTTACCGGACTGGAGGGAGAGACCCAGTACTTC
TRBV7-9	NA	NA	TRBJ1-6	CASSFTQGIDSPLHF	TGTGCCAGCAGCTTTACACAGGGAATTGATTCACCCCTCCACTTT
TRBV11-3	NA	NA	TRBJ2-1	CASSLGPGSPGNEQFF	TGTGCCAGCAGCTTAGGACCCGGGAGCCCCGGTAATGAGCAGTTCTTC
TRBV12-3/TRBV12-4	NA	NA	TRBJ1-2	CASSDRTNYGYTF	TGTGCCAGCAGCGACAGAACGAACTATGGCTACACCTTC
TRBV7-9	TRBD1	NA	TRBJ1-1	CASSYQIGQAGSVTEAFF	TGTGCCAGCAGCTACCAGATCGGACAGGCGGGATCGGTCACTGAAGCTTTCTTT
TRBV7-8	NA	few	TRBJ1-5	CASTEGGQFNQPQHF	TGTGCCAGCACCGAAGGAGGACAGTTCAATCAGCCCCAGCATTTT
TRBV7-3	TRBD2	once	TRBJ2-1	CASSFGLAGSHEQFF	TGTGCCAGCAGCTTTGGACTAGCGGGATCGCATGAGCAGTTCTTC
TRBV4-3	NA	NA	TRBJ1-2	CASSQDPRQIGGYTF	TGCGCCAGCAGCCAAGATCCGCGGCAGATTGGGGGCTACACCTTC
TRBV25-1	NA	NA	TRBJ2-2	CASSATGTTGELFF	TGTGCCAGCAGTGCAACAGGGACCACCGGGGAGCTGTTTTTT